This T cell receptor beta chain is drawn from a study of shared clonotypes between healthy human individuals. Naive CD8 cells, CD45RO-negative and positively selected for CCR7, excluded terminally differentiated effector memory CD45RA+ cells. Regarding this clone: Its antigen remains unknown.

Study findings and constraints: Lower generation probabilities were found for non-shared clonotypes than for those shared by all four donors.

Some 30,000 T cell genomes, or 200 to 250 ng DNA, went into the sorted-subset replicate PCRs. Original data processing: With immunoSEQ giving junction-only sequences and no quality scores, filtering differed. The assay was immunoSEQ multiplex PCR, and TCRdb's table has in-frame clones only and misses some. V, J and clone size are taken as reported in that table, and D and trimming were inferred from the DNA itself. Of about 2 million clones in the sample, roughly 95% were seen once. The CDR3 length is 13 residues. V dropped 5 bases and J dropped 4 bases, with 10 bases sitting between them. Germline-derived CDR1 and CDR2 are LNHNV and YYDKDF (reference sequence).

The receptor was isolated from a man aged 18 to 30 in good health. The rearrangement links TRBV15 to TRBJ2-3; D possibly corresponds to TRBD2 (6 bases). Sample: naive CD8+ T cells sorted from blood. In DNA form, the CDR3 reads TGTGCCACCAGCTGGCCGGGAGCAGATACGCAGTATTTT. It encodes CATSWPGADTQYF.